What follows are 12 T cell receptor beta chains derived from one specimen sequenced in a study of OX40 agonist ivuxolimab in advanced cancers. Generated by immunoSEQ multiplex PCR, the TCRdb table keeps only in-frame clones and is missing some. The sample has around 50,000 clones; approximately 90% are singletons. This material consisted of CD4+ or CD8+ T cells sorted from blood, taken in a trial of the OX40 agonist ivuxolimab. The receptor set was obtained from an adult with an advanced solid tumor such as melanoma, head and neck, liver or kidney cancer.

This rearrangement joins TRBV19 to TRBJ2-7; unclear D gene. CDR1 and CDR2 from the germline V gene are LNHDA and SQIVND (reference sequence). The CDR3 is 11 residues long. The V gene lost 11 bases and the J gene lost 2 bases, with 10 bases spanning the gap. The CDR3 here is CALVTAYEQYF. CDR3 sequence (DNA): TGTGCCCTAGTTACGGCCTACGAGCAGTACTTC.

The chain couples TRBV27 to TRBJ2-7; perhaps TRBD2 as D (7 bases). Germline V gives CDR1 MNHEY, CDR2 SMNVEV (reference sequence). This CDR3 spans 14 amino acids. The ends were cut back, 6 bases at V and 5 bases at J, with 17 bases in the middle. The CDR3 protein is CASSLNFGGHEQYF. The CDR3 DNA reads TGTGCCAGCAGCCTTAATTTCGGGGGGCACGAGCAGTACTTC.

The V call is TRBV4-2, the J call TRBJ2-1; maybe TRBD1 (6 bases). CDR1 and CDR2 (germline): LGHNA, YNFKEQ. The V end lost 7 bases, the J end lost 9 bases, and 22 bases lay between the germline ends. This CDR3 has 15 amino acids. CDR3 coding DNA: TGTGCCAGCACTCTCGGACAGCGAGGTGGGAGTGAGCAGTTCTTC. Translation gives CASTLGQRGGSEQFF.

The CDR3 DNA is TGTGCCAGCAGCCCAGAGAACACCGGGGAGCTGTTTTTT. It codes for CASSPENTGELFF. The rearrangement joins TRBV13 to TRBJ2-2, with D hard to call. This CDR3 is built from 13 residues. Trimming took off 5 bases at V and 1 base at J, with 5 bases between the two ends. CDR1 and CDR2 (germline): PRHDT, FYEKMQ (reference sequence).

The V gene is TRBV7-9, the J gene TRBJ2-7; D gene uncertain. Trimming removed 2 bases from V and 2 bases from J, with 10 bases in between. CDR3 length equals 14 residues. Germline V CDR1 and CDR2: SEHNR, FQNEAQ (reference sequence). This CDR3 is CASSLNLGTYEQYF. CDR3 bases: TGTGCCAGCAGCTTAAATCTCGGTACCTACGAGCAGTACTTC.

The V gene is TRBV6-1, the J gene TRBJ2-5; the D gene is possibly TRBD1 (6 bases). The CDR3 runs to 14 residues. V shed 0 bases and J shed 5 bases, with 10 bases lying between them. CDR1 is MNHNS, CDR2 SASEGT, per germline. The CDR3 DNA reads TGTGCCAGCAGTGAAGCACAGGGATGGGAGACCCAGTACTTC. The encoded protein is CASSEAQGWETQYF.

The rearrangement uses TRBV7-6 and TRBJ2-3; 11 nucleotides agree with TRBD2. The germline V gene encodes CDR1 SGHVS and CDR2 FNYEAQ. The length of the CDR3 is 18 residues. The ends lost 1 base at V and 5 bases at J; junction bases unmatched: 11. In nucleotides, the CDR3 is TGTGCCAGCAGCTTAGTGGATACCCCGGGACTAGCGGTAGATACGCAGTATTTT. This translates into CASSLVDTPGLAVDTQYF.

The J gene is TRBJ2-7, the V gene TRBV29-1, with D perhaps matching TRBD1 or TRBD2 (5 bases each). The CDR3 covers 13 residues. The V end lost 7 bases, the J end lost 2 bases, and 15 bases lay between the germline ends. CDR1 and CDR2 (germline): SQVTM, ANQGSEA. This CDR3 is CSASGTAAYEQYF. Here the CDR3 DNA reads TGCAGCGCATCCGGGACGGCCGCCTACGAGCAGTACTTC.

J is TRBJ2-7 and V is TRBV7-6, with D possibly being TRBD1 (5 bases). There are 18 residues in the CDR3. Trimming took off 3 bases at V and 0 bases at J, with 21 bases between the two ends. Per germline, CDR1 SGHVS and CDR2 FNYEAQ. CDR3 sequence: CASSLISTGPVSSYEQYF. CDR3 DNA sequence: TGTGCCAGCAGCTTGATTAGTACAGGCCCAGTGAGCTCCTACGAGCAGTACTTC.

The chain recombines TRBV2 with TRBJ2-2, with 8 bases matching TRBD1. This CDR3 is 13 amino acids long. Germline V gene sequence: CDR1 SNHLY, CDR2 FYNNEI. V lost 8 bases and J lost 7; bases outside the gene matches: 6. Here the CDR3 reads CASSGQGNGELFF. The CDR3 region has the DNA TGTGCCAGCTCTGGACAGGGTAACGGGGAGCTGTTTTTT.

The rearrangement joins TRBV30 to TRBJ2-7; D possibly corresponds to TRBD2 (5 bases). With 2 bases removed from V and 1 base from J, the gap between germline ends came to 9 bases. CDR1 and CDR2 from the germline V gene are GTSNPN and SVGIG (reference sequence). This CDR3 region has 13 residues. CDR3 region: CAWSSRGSYEQYF. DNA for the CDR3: TGTGCCTGGAGTTCTCGCGGGTCCTACGAGCAGTACTTC.

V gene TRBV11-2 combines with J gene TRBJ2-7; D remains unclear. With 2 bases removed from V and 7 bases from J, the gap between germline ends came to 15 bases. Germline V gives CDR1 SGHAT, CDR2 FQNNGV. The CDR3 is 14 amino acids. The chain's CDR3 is CASSLILNMGEQYF. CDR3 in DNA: TGTGCCAGCAGCTTAATACTTAATATGGGGGAGCAGTACTTC.